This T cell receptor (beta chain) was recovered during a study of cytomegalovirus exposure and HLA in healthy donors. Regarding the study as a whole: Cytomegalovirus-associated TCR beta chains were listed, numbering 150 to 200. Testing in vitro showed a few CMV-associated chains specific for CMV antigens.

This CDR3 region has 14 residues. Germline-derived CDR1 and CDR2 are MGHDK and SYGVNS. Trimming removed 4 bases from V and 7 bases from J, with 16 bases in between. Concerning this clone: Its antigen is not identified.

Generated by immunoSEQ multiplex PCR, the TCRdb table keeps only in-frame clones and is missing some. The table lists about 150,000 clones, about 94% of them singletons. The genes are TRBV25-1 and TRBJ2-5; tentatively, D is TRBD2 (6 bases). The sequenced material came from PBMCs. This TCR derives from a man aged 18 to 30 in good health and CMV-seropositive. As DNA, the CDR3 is TGTGCCAGCAGTGGCAAGGGACTCGATAGGACCCAGTACTTC. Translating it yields CASSGKGLDRTQYF.